The clone carrying this T cell receptor beta chain showed up many times. These data belong to a study of T cells in Graves' hyperthyroidism and ophthalmopathy. TCR beta CDR3 regions were amplified from RNA. Primed by the HTBI set, a first-round RT-PCR was run on the TCR CDR3. TCRdb used MiXCR to reprocess the multiplex PCR reads, holding one entry per CDR3 protein. The data contain some 720,000 distinct CDR3 sequences, about 15% of them seen just once; the ten biggest clones take up approximately 8%. Between the trimmed V and J ends, which lost 5 bases and 5 bases, there was a span of 18 bases. The CDR3 sequence is 15 residues long.

The clonotype was recovered from a man between 18 and 35 years old with Graves' hyperthyroidism. V and J are TRBV12-3 or TRBV12-4 and TRBJ1-1, with D unresolved. The sequencing sample was made of blood. The CDR3 loop is CASSTMVYGETEAFF. CDR3 DNA: TGTGCCAGCAGTACTATGGTCTACGGAGAGACTGAAGCTTTCTTT.